These 8 T cell receptor beta chains were all obtained from the same sample, sequenced in a study of cytomegalovirus exposure and HLA in healthy donors. TCRdb's copy holds only in-frame clones and misses some; the assay was immunoSEQ multiplex PCR. This table has 100,000 to 150,000 clones, 70% to 90% appearing once. The specimen was PBMCs. The source of these receptors is a man younger than 35 in good health and CMV-seronegative.

The J gene is TRBJ2-7, the V gene TRBV27; TRBD1 aligns across 10 bases. Germline CDR1 MNHEY, CDR2 SMNVEV (reference sequence). After removal of 6 bases from V and 2 bases from J, the junction contained 4 bases not matched to a gene. CDR3 length: 14 residues. The CDR3 spells CASSHGQGAYEQYF. For the CDR3, the DNA is TGTGCCAGCAGCCATGGACAGGGGGCCTACGAGCAGTACTTC.

The V and J genes are TRBV12-5 and TRBJ1-4, with D perhaps matching TRBD1 (5 bases). V was shortened by 1 base and J by 0 bases, with 24 bases between the two germline ends. CDR3 length equals 21 residues. Germline CDR1 and CDR2: LGHNT and FRNRAP. This CDR3 is CASGLGGPLTGEIATNEKLFF. CDR3 bases: TGTGCTAGTGGTTTGGGGGGCCCACTGACTGGGGAAATCGCAACTAATGAAAAACTGTTTTTT.

This rearrangement joins TRBV28 to TRBJ1-5; D ambiguous. With 6 bases removed from V and 5 bases from J, the gap between germline ends came to 5 bases. Germline lookup yields CDR1 MDHEN and CDR2 SYDVKM. CDR3 length equals 11 residues. The CDR3 region is CASRQDQPQHF. DNA for the CDR3: TGTGCCAGCAGGCAGGATCAGCCCCAGCATTTT.

V is TRBV6-5 and J is TRBJ2-1, with 12 bases aligning to TRBD2. The CDR3 extends over 16 amino acids. J gave up 5 bases and V 0 bases, and 2 bases lay outside the gene matches. The germline V gene encodes CDR1 MNHEY and CDR2 SVGAGI. The CDR3 here is CASSYSRTSGNNEQFF. CDR3 nucleotide sequence: TGTGCCAGCAGTTACTCTAGGACTAGCGGGAACAATGAGCAGTTCTTC.

The genes are TRBV27 and TRBJ2-7, with D perhaps TRBD2 (7 bases). Germline CDR1 reads MNHEY; CDR2 reads SMNVEV (reference sequence). The CDR3 is 15 amino acids. Trimming left V 6 bases short and J 2 bases short, with 17 bases between. In DNA, the CDR3 is TGTGCCAGCAGCCCGTCAGGGGAGGGGACCTACGAGCAGTACTTC. Its translation: CASSPSGEGTYEQYF.

The chain couples TRBV28 to TRBJ1-3; no clear D. The CDR3 loop spans 16 amino acids. The germline V gene has CDR1 MDHEN and CDR2 SYDVKM. V was clipped by 5 bases and J by 8 bases, with 22 bases between them. The CDR3 coding sequence is TGTGCCAGCAGTCCCCGTTTGGGTGCTGGCCGGGACACCATATATTTT. Protein product: CASSPRLGAGRDTIYF.

The chain joins TRBV7-9 to TRBJ1-5; a possible D gene is TRBD1 (5 bases). V lost 2 bases and J lost 0, with 11 bases in between. This CDR3 is 16 amino acids long. Per the germline V gene, CDR1 is SEHNR and CDR2 is FQNEAQ (reference sequence). The CDR3 sequence is CASSLRAGNSNQPQHF. In DNA form, the CDR3 reads TGTGCCAGCAGCTTAAGGGCAGGGAATAGCAATCAGCCCCAGCATTTT.

The chain is built from TRBV28 and TRBJ1-2; D might be TRBD1 (5 bases). The CDR3 totals 16 residues. V lost 6 bases to trimming and J lost 1 base, with 18 bases between them. The V gene's germline CDR1 is MDHEN and CDR2 SYDVKM. The CDR3, as DNA: TGTGCCAGCAGCGCGCCGACCATGACAGATAACTATGGCTACACCTTC. Its translation: CASSAPTMTDNYGYTF.